Below, 26 T cell receptor beta chains from the same sample are listed, as sequenced in a study of shared clonotypes between healthy human individuals. Profiling relied on immunoSEQ multiplex PCR, and the TCRdb table lists in-frame clones only, not all of them. The sample lists about 660,000 clones, approximately 79% occurring once. The sequenced sample was memory CD4+ T cells sorted from blood. Subset in this sample: CD45RA-negative fraction. The origin of the receptors is a woman aged 25 to 45 in good health.

The J gene is TRBJ1-1, the V gene TRBV9, with D perhaps matching TRBD1 (5 bases). Per germline, CDR1 SGDLS and CDR2 YYNGEE. V dropped 0 bases and J dropped 7 bases, with 13 bases sitting between them. The length of the CDR3 is 14 residues. In DNA form, the CDR3 reads TGTGCCAGCAGCGTAGCTTGGGGTACAGGTGAAGCTTTCTTT. This gives the protein CASSVAWGTGEAFF.

Remarks on this clone: The sample has other DNA sequences that encode this CDR3 too. The CDR3 DNA follows: TGCGCCAGCAGCCCAGGGGACCGCGACTACAATGAGCAGTTCTTC. Protein sequence: CASSPGDRDYNEQFF. V usage is TRBV5-1 and J usage is TRBJ2-1, with a tentative D call TRBD1 (6 bases). Looked up from germline, CDR1 is SGHRS and CDR2 is YFSETQ. The CDR3 has 15 amino acids. Trimming cost V 4 bases and J 3 bases, with 14 bases left between them.

The genes are TRBV28 and TRBJ2-7; D is uncertain. Germline lookup yields CDR1 MDHEN and CDR2 SYDVKM. Between the trimmed V and J ends, which lost 4 bases and 7 bases, there was a span of 17 bases. This CDR3 contains 14 residues. CDR3: CASSSHGAQSEQYF. For the CDR3, the DNA is TGTGCCAGCAGTTCTCACGGCGCACAGTCAGAGCAGTACTTC.

The gene calls are TRBV6-1 and TRBJ2-1, with 9 nucleotides matching TRBD2. The germline CDR1 and CDR2 sequences are MNHNS and SASEGT. After removal of 11 bases from V and 8 bases from J, the junction contained 16 bases not matched to a gene. CDR3 length: 15 residues. This CDR3 reads CASRRSSGGRDEQFF. The CDR3 DNA sequence: TGTGCCTCCCGGAGATCCAGCGGGGGGAGGGATGAGCAGTTCTTC.

V is TRBV5-1 and J is TRBJ2-7; D is perhaps TRBD1 or TRBD2 (7 bases each). This CDR3 region has 16 residues. Germline-derived CDR1 and CDR2 are SGHRS and YFSETQ. V dropped 3 bases and J dropped 4 bases, with 20 bases sitting between them. The CDR3 reads CASSSGDSGALYEQYF. CDR3 sequence (DNA): TGCGCCAGCAGCTCAGGGGACAGCGGGGCCTTATACGAGCAGTACTTC.

This clone was picked up a small number of times. V is TRBV5-4 and J is TRBJ2-1; D unclear. The CDR3 runs to 13 residues. Trimming took 5 bases from V and 7 from J, leaving 13 bases between them. Germline CDR1 is SGHNT and CDR2 is YYREEE (reference sequence). CDR3 protein: CASSRKAGNEQFF. The DNA for the CDR3 is TGTGCCAGCAGTCGTAAGGCCGGGAATGAGCAGTTCTTC.

This clone has a handful of counts. The chain has TRBV19 and TRBJ2-7; 9 bases map to TRBD2. CDR3 length: 15 amino acids. V lost 4 bases and J lost 3; bases outside the gene matches: 7. From germline, CDR1 is LNHDA and CDR2 SQIVND (reference sequence). CDR3 nucleotides: TGTGCCAGTAGTACGGGACTAGCCAGTAACTACGAGCAGTACTTC. Translation gives CASSTGLASNYEQYF.

The chain combines TRBV7-9 with TRBJ2-5, with 7 nucleotides matching TRBD2. Per the germline V gene, CDR1 is SEHNR and CDR2 is FQNEAQ (reference sequence). V lost 8 bases to trimming and J lost 5 bases; unmatched junction nucleotides: 17. The CDR3 contains 16 residues. CDR3 DNA: TGTGCCAGCTCAAAGGGGCTAGCGGAGGTGGGTGAGACCCAGTACTTC. This codes for CASSKGLAEVGETQYF.

The chain employs TRBV9 and TRBJ2-2; D is unclear. V was shortened by 4 bases and J by 4 bases, with 20 bases between the two germline ends. CDR1 and CDR2 (germline): SGDLS, YYNGEE. The CDR3 runs 17 residues. Here the CDR3 DNA reads TGTGCCAGCAGCCCTTCTGTCCCCTCACCTGGCACCGGGGAGCTGTTTTTT. It is translated as CASSPSVPSPGTGELFF.

This chain links TRBV7-9 with TRBJ1-4; the match to TRBD1 covers 8 bases. The CDR3 sequence is 17 residues long. CDR1 is SEHNR, CDR2 FQNEAQ, per germline (reference sequence). J lost 4 bases, V lost 0 bases, and 7 bases had no gene match. The CDR3 nucleotides read TGTGCCAGCAGCTTAGCGCCTACAGGGGGTGTTAATGAAAAACTGTTTTTT. Translation: CASSLAPTGGVNEKLFF.

The J gene is TRBJ1-4, the V gene TRBV28; weak D call: TRBD1 (5 bases). Germline V lookup: CDR1 MDHEN, CDR2 SYDVKM. This CDR3 has 13 amino acids. Deletions cut 6 bases from V and 7 bases from J, with 12 bases between. The CDR3 here is CASRGGVAEKLFF. The CDR3 bases are TGTGCCAGCAGGGGAGGGGTAGCTGAAAAACTGTTTTTT.

Points on this clone: A read error may produce the germline difference seen at one junction end. The chain couples TRBV5-1 to TRBJ2-7; 10 nucleotides match TRBD2. The CDR3 contains 14 residues. Germline V gene sequence: CDR1 SGHRS, CDR2 YFSETQ. The CDR3 DNA is TGTGCCAGCAGCCGGCGACTAGCGGGCTACGAGCAGTACTTC. Amino acids: CASSRRLAGYEQYF.

This chain uses TRBV19 with TRBJ2-2; possibly TRBD1 or TRBD2 for D (6 bases each). V lost 7 bases, J lost 4 bases, and 10 bases lay in between. Germline V gene lookup returns CDR1 LNHDA and CDR2 SQIVND (reference sequence). CDR3 length equals 13 residues. The CDR3 is CASIRGVTGELFF. CDR3 in DNA: TGTGCCAGTATTAGGGGGGTCACCGGGGAGCTGTTTTTT.

The rearrangement uses TRBV30 and TRBJ2-5; 7 bases line up with TRBD2. Germline CDR1 GTSNPN, CDR2 SVGIG (reference sequence). This CDR3 has 14 amino acids. J lost 4 bases, V lost 4 bases, and 9 bases had no gene match. The CDR3 region has the DNA TGTGCCTGGACCGCGGGCGGGAGAGTAGAGACCCAGTACTTC. Encoded protein: CAWTAGGRVETQYF.

The chain carries TRBV28 and TRBJ2-3, with D possibly TRBD1 on 7 matching bases. The CDR3 loop spans 16 amino acids. Trimming removed 4 bases at V and 1 base at J, with 15 bases between. Germline lookup yields CDR1 MDHEN and CDR2 SYDVKM. CDR3 DNA sequence: TGTGCCAGCAGTTCCCCGCAGGGGGGCGGCACAGATACGCAGTATTTT. This encodes CASSSPQGGGTDTQYF.

This clone appeared once. This sample includes further DNA sequences coding for the same CDR3. The V call is TRBV5-1, the J call TRBJ1-1; no definite D call. This CDR3 region has 14 residues. CDR1 SGHRS and CDR2 YFSETQ come from the germline V gene. V lost 2 bases and J 1 base, leaving 9 bases between the germline ends. The CDR3 is CASSLWAGNTEAFF. For the CDR3, the DNA is TGCGCCAGCAGCTTATGGGCAGGGAACACTGAAGCTTTCTTT. The whole variable domain, filled in from reference TRBV5-1 and TRBJ1-1, reads KAGVTQTPRYLIKTRGQQVTLSCSPISGHRSVSWYQQTPGQGLQFLFEYFSETQRNKGNFPGRFSGRQFSNSRSEMNVSTLELGDSALYLCASSLWAGNTEAFFGQGTRLTVV.

The V and J genes are TRBV5-4 and TRBJ2-4; D gene unclear. The V and J ends lost 0 bases and 1 base respectively, with 5 bases between them. Looked up from germline, CDR1 is SGHNT and CDR2 is YYREEE (reference sequence). This CDR3 has 14 residues. The CDR3 loop reads CASSLGGAKNIQYF. The CDR3 region has the DNA TGTGCCAGCAGCTTGGGTGGGGCCAAAAACATTCAGTACTTC.

As concerns this clone: Germline and junction disagree at one end, which may indicate a read error. This chain joins TRBV7-6 and TRBJ2-7; the D is unclear. CDR3 length: 14 residues. Germline assignment: CDR1 SGHVS and CDR2 FNYEAQ. Here the CDR3 reads CASSSRRSSHEQYF. The CDR3 region has the DNA TGTGCCAGCAGCTCCCGTCGATCCTCCCACGAGCAGTACTTC.

The chain recombines TRBV5-1 with TRBJ2-2; TRBD1 might be the D (7 bases). Trimming pared 4 bases from V and 3 bases from J, leaving 22 bases between. Germline loops: CDR1 SGHRS, CDR2 YFSETQ. The CDR3 covers 18 residues. As DNA, the CDR3 is TGCGCCAGCAGCGGCATGGAGGGGGCCGGGTTTCACACCGGGGAGCTGTTTTTT. This gives the protein CASSGMEGAGFHTGELFF.

With respect to this clone: One end of the junction does not line up with germline, which may come from a read error. The rearrangement uses TRBV6-4 and TRBJ1-2; D unresolved. Germline CDR1 reads MRHNA; CDR2 reads SNTAGT. CDR3 size: 8 residues. CDR3 protein: CAHFKFPF. The CDR3 DNA reads as TGTGCCCACTTTAAGTTTCCCTTC.

The chain recombines TRBV5-1 with TRBJ2-3; D is undetermined. This CDR3 has 15 amino acids. Trimming took 0 bases from V and 1 from J, leaving 9 bases between them. CDR1 is SGHRS and CDR2 is YFSETQ in the germline V gene. The CDR3 DNA reads as TGCGCCAGCAGCTTGGATAGTGGTGGCACAGATACGCAGTATTTT. Protein: CASSLDSGGTDTQYF.

The chain links TRBV5-1 to TRBJ1-1; 8 nucleotides line up with TRBD1. The J segment lost 6 bases and the V segment lost 4 bases, leaving 5 bases of the junction unmatched. In germline, CDR1 is SGHRS, CDR2 YFSETQ. The CDR3 runs to 13 residues. CDR3 amino acids: CASSIQQGAEAFF. The CDR3 DNA is TGCGCCAGCAGCATTCAACAGGGGGCTGAAGCTTTCTTT. The whole variable domain, remainder taken from reference TRBV5-1 and TRBJ1-1, is KAGVTQTPRYLIKTRGQQVTLSCSPISGHRSVSWYQQTPGQGLQFLFEYFSETQRNKGNFPGRFSGRQFSNSRSEMNVSTLELGDSALYLCASSIQQGAEAFFGQGTRLTVV.

The rearrangement uses TRBV5-4 and TRBJ2-3; the D is unclear. Germline values: CDR1 SGHNT, CDR2 YYREEE (reference sequence). The ends were cut back, 0 bases at V and 0 bases at J, with 5 bases in the middle. CDR3 length: 14 amino acids. The CDR3 bases are TGTGCCAGCAGCTTGGTGGCTAGCACAGATACGCAGTATTTT. The encoded protein is CASSLVASTDTQYF. The entire variable domain, with the rest obtained from reference TRBV5-4 and TRBJ2-3, is as follows: ETGVTQSPTHLIKTRGQQVTLRCSSQSGHNTVSWYQQALGQGPQFIFQYYREEENGRGNFPPRFSGLQFPNYSSELNVNALELDDSALYLCASSLVASTDTQYFGPGTRLTVL.

Notes on this clone: The same CDR3 also results from other DNA sequences found in this sample. The chain joins TRBV2 to TRBJ2-6; the D is unclear. V gave up 8 bases and J gave up 0 bases, with 8 bases separating them. Germline CDR1 is SNHLY and CDR2 is FYNNEI. CDR3 size: 14 residues. CDR3 DNA sequence: TGTGCCAGCTCCCCCCGCTCTGGGGCCAACGTCCTGACTTTC. It is translated as CASSPRSGANVLTF. Drawing the rest from reference TRBV2 and TRBJ2-6, the complete variable domain is EPEVTQTPSHQVTQMGQEVILRCVPISNHLYFYWYRQILGQKVEFLVSFYNNEISEKSEIFDDQFSVERPDGSNFTLKIRSTKLEDSAMYFCASSPRSGANVLTFGAGSRLTVL.

This clone was counted many times. This rearrangement joins TRBV11-1 to TRBJ2-1; 9 bases match TRBD2. Germline assignment: CDR1 SGHAT and CDR2 FQDESV (reference sequence). This CDR3 spans 13 amino acids. V shed 6 bases, J shed 10 bases, and the junction held 7 bases outside the gene matches. The CDR3 sequence is CASRLGGRGEQFF. Written as DNA, the CDR3 is TGTGCCAGCAGGCTGGGCGGGAGGGGAGAGCAGTTCTTC.

On this clone itself: This CDR3 is also generated by other DNA sequences in the sample. The chain couples TRBV28 to TRBJ2-7; 9 bases match TRBD2. The germline gives CDR1 MDHEN, CDR2 SYDVKM. The ends lost 2 bases at V and 3 bases at J; junction bases unmatched: 5. There are 15 residues in the CDR3. The DNA for the CDR3 is TGTGCCAGCAGTTTAGGGGTAGCGGGAGTCTACGAGCAGTACTTC. Amino acids: CASSLGVAGVYEQYF.